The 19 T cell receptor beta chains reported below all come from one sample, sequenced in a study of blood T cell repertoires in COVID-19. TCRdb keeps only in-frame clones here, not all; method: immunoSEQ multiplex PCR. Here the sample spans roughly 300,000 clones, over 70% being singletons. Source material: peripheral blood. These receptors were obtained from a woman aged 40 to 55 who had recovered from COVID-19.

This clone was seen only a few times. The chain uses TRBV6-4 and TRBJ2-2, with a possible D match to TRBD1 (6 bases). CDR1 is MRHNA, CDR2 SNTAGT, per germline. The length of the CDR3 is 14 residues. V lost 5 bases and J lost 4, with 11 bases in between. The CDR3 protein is CASSYQGGTGELFF. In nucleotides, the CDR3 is TGTGCCAGCAGTTATCAAGGGGGCACCGGGGAGCTGTTTTTT.

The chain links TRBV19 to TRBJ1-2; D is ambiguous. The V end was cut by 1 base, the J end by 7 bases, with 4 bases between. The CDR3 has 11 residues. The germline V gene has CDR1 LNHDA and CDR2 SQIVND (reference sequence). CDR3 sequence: CASSIASGYTF. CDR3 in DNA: TGTGCCAGTAGTATAGCCAGTGGCTACACCTTC. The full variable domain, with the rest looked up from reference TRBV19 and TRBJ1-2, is DGGITQSPKYLFRKEGQNVTLSCEQNLNHDAMYWYRQDPGQGLRLIYYSQIVNDFQKGDIAEGYSVSREKKESFPLTVTSAQKNPTAFYLCASSIASGYTFGSGTRLTVV.

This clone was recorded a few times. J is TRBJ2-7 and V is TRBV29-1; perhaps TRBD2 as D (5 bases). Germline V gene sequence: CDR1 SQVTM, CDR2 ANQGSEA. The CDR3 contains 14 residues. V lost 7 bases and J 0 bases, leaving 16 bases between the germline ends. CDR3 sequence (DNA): TGCAGCGCCCTCCCGCGGAGGTCCTCCTACGAGCAGTACTTC. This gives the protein CSALPRRSSYEQYF.

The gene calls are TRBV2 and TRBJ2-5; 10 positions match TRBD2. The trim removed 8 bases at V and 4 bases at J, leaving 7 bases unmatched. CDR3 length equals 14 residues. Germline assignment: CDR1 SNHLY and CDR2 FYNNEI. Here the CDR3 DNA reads TGTGCCAGCCAAAGCGGGGGGGCCGGAGAGACCCAGTACTTC. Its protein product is CASQSGGAGETQYF.

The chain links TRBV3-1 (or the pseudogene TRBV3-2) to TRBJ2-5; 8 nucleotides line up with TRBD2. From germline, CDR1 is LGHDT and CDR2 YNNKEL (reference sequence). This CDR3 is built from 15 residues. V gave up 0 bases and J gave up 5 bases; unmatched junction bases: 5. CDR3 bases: TGTGCCAGCAGCCAAGACCCGACGGGGGGGGAGACCCAGTACTTC. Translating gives CASSQDPTGGETQYF.

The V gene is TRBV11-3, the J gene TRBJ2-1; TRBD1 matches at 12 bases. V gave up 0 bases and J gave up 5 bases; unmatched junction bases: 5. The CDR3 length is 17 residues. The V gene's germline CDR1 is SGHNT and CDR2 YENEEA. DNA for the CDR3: TGTGCCAGCAGCTTAGATTGGGGACAGGGGGCGAACAATGAGCAGTTCTTC. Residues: CASSLDWGQGANNEQFF.

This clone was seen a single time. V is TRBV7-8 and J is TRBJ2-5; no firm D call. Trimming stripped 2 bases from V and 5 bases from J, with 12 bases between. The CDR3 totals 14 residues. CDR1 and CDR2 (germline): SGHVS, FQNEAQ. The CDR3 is CASSLTNLDETQYF. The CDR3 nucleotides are TGTGCCAGCAGCTTAACTAATCTCGATGAGACCCAGTACTTC.

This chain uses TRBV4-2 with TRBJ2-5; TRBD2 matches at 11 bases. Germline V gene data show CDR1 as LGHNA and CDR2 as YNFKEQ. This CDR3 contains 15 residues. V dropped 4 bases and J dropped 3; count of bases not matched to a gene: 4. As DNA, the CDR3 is TGTGCCAGCAGCCGAGGGACTAGCGGCGAAGAGACCCAGTACTTC. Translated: CASSRGTSGEETQYF.

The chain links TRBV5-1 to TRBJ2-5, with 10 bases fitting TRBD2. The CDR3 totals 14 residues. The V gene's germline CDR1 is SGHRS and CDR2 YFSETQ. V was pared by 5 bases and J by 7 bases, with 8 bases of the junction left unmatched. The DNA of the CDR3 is TGCGCCAGCAGTCCTACTAGCGGGGCAGGGACCCAGTACTTC. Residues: CASSPTSGAGTQYF.

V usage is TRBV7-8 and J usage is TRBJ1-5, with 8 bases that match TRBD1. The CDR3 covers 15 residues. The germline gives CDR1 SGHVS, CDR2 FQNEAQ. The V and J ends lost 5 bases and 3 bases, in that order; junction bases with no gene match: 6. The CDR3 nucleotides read TGTGCCAGCAGCACCGACAGGGGCAACAATCAGCCCCAGCATTTT. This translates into CASSTDRGNNQPQHF.

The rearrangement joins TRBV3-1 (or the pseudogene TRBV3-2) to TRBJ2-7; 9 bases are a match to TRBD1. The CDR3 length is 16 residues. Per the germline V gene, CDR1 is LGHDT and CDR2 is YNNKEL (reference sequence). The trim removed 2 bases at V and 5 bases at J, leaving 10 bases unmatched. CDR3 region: CASSQFPGTGIDEQYF. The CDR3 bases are TGTGCCAGCAGCCAATTCCCCGGGACAGGGATCGACGAGCAGTACTTC.

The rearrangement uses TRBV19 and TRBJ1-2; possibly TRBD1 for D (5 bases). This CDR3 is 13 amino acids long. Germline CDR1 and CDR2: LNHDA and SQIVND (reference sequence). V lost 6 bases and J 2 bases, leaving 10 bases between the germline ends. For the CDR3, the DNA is TGTGCCAGTAGGGAGGGGTCCAACTATGGCTACACCTTC. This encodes CASREGSNYGYTF.

The CDR3 loop reads CASSFSRGPQETQYF. CDR3 nucleotides: TGCGCCAGCAGCTTTTCGAGGGGGCCCCAAGAGACCCAGTACTTC. The V and J genes are TRBV5-1 and TRBJ2-5, with TRBD1 identical over 7 bases. The germline CDR1 and CDR2 sequences are SGHRS and YFSETQ. The CDR3 loop spans 15 amino acids. The trim removed 2 bases at V and 1 base at J, leaving 5 bases unmatched. The variable domain in full, with the rest retrieved from reference TRBV5-1 and TRBJ2-5, is KAGVTQTPRYLIKTRGQQVTLSCSPISGHRSVSWYQQTPGQGLQFLFEYFSETQRNKGNFPGRFSGRQFSNSRSEMNVSTLELGDSALYLCASSFSRGPQETQYFGPGTRLLVL.

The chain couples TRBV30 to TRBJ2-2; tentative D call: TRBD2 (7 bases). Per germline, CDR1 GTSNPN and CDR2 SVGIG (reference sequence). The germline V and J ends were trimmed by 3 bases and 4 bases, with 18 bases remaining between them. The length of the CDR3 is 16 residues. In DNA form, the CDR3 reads TGTGCCTGGAGCCCCGTCGGGGGGCTGAGCACCGGGGAGCTGTTTTTT. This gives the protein CAWSPVGGLSTGELFF.

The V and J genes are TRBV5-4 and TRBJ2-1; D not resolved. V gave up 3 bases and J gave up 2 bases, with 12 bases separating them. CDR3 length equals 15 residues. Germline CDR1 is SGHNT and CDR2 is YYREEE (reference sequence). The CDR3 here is CASSSTVHPYNEQFF. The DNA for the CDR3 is TGTGCCAGCAGCTCCACGGTCCATCCCTACAATGAGCAGTTCTTC.

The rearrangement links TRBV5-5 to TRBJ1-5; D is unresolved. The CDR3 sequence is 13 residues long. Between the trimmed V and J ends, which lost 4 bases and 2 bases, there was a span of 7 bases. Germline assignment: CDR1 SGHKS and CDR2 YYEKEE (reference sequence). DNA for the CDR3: TGTGCCAGCAGCCCGGAGGGCAATCAGCCCCAGCATTTT. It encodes CASSPEGNQPQHF.

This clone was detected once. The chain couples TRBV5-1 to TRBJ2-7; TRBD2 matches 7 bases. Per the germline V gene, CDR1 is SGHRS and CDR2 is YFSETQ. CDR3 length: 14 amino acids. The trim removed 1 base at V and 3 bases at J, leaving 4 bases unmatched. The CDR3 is CASSLRGGVYEQYF. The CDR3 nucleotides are TGCGCCAGCAGCTTGAGGGGAGGGGTCTACGAGCAGTACTTC.

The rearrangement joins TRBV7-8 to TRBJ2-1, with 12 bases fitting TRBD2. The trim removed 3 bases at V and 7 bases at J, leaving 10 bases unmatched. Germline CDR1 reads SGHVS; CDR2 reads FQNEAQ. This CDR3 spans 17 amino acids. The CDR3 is CASSFPTSGGTLNEQFF. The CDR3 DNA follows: TGTGCCAGCAGCTTCCCAACTAGCGGGGGGACCCTAAATGAGCAGTTCTTC.

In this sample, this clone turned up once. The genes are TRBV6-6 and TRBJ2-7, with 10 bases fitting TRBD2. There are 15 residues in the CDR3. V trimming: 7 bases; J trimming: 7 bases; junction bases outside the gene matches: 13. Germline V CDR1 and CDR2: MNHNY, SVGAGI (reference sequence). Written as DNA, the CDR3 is TGTGCCAGCACGATGTCACTAGCGGGGTTCGGGGAGCAGTACTTC. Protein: CASTMSLAGFGEQYF.